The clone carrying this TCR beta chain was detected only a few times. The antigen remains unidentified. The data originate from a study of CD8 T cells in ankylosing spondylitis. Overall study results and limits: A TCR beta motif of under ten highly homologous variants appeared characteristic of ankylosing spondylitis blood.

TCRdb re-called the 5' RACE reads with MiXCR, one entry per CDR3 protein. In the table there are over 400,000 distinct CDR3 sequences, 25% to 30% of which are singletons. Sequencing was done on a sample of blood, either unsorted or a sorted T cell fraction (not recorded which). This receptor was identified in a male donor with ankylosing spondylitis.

The CDR3 region is CSGSGQETQYF. The CDR3 DNA reads as TGCAGCGGGAGTGGGCAAGAGACCCAGTACTTC. This chain uses TRBV20-1 with TRBJ2-5; D perhaps matches TRBD2 (6 bases). CDR3 length: 11 residues. Germline V CDR1 and CDR2: DFQATT, SNEGSKA (reference sequence).